This T cell receptor (beta chain) was recorded in a study of OX40 agonist ivuxolimab in advanced cancers. Context from the whole study: Ivuxolimab, which targeted the costimulatory receptor OX40 (CD134), was an agonistic, fully human IgG2 monoclonal antibody. Intravenous ivuxolimab was administered to patients every 2 weeks at six dose levels: 0.01, 0.1, 0.3, 1.5, 3 and 10 mg/kg. Among the roughly 52 dose-escalation patients, around 20 had hepatocellular carcinoma, roughly 15 melanoma, 9 renal cell carcinoma and 9 head and neck cancer. A male proportion of under 85% and a mean age of about 60 years, ranging from roughly 23 to 79, were recorded for the dose-escalation cohort. Prior anti-PD-1, anti-PD-L1 or anti-CTLA-4 therapy was permitted, and checkpoint inhibitors had been received by more than 35% of dose-escalation patients. Partial responses occurred in three dose-escalation patients: two with cutaneous melanoma and one with hepatocellular carcinoma. The purpose of peripheral TCRbeta sequencing was to test whether ivuxolimab changed TCR sequence diversity and led to clonal T-cell expansion. The paper describes the monotherapy dose-escalation part (N of about 52 patients) of the phase I trial of ivuxolimab.

The trial excluded patients who had a history of autoimmune disease or who were on systemic immunosuppression. Peripheral blood for TCR sequencing was collected from all dose cohorts at baseline, on cycle 4 day 1, and on cycle 7 day 1. The samples were drawn from a first-in-human, open-label, multicenter phase I dose-escalation trial of ivuxolimab. Adults with locally advanced or metastatic melanoma, renal cell carcinoma, hepatocellular carcinoma or head and neck squamous cell carcinoma were enrolled in the trial. Before TCR sequencing, CD4+ T cells and CD8+ T cells were sorted from peripheral blood as separate populations. Genomic DNA was extracted from sorted cells for sequencing of the TCRbeta CDR3 region. TCRbeta CDR3 regions were sequenced using the immunoSEQ Assay. Imported from immuneACCESS, the table was reduced by TCRdb to in-frame sequences with V and J called. These copies leave out some clones; in studies compared against another copy, an unresolved V gene accounts for under half, and the cause of the remainder is not known. A total of over 45,000 clones appear in this sample, more than 75% of them only once. Roughly 9.9% of the sample is held by the ten biggest clonotypes.

Results and caveats for the whole study, not just this receptor: Low levels of normalized T-cell clonal expansion were also shown by some nonresponding patients. After ivuxolimab, more expanded clones were found on average in CD8+ T cells than in CD4+ T cells. At doses of 0.1 to 3.0 mg/kg, clonal expansion of both CD4+ and CD8+ T cells in blood was seen between baseline and week 6. In partial responders in the 0.1-3.0 mg/kg groups, normalized peripheral clonal expansion was found to be among the lowest, especially among CD8+ T cells. The antigen specificity of the peripheral T cells that underwent clonal expansion was not determined.

Comments on this clone: Its antigen is unknown. One base away there is no much larger clone; base qualities are not given.

CDR1 SGDLS and CDR2 YYNGEE were looked up in the germline V gene. V lost 1 base and J lost 4 bases; the stretch between them is 15 bases long. Taken from cysteine to phenylalanine, the CDR3 has 16 residues. Of the read, only the CDR3 DNA is kept; its 48 bases are in frame from base 1. Here the sequenced sample was CD4+ or CD8+ T cells sorted from blood, taken in a trial of the OX40 agonist ivuxolimab. This TCR came from an adult with an advanced solid tumor such as melanoma, head and neck, liver or kidney cancer. The chain couples TRBV9 to TRBJ1-3, and possibly TRBD1, on 6 matching bases. The nucleotide sequence is TGTGCCAGCAGCGTAAACTCGGGGGCGTCGGGAAACACCATATATTTT. Its translation reads: CASSVNSGASGNTIYF.